Each of the 4 T cell receptor beta chains below was sequenced from the same sample in a study of cytomegalovirus exposure and HLA in healthy donors. 60 Vbeta and 13 Jbeta primers were used in PCR. Generated by immunoSEQ multiplex PCR, the TCRdb table keeps only in-frame clones and is missing some. The data show roughly 120,000 clones, around 73% seen once. The specimen was PBMCs. The origin of the receptors is a woman aged 40 to 50 in good health and CMV-seropositive.

Note on this clone: This sample also contains other DNA sequences that code for the same CDR3. This sequence joins TRBV7-2 and TRBJ1-1, with D possibly matching TRBD1 (5 bases). The CDR3 consists of 13 residues. V lost 6 bases and J 1 base, leaving 9 bases between the germline ends. CDR1 and CDR2 (germline): SGHTA, FQGNSA. The CDR3 DNA is TGTGCCAGCAGTCTAGGACAGAACACTGAAGCTTTCTTT. This sequence encodes CASSLGQNTEAFF.

V gene TRBV7-2 combines with J gene TRBJ2-7; TRBD2 agrees at 8 bases. The germline V gene encodes CDR1 SGHTA and CDR2 FQGNSA. The CDR3 runs 15 residues. V shed 4 bases and J 0 bases; nucleotides not matched to a gene: 5. The chain's CDR3 is CASSSRGGPSYEQYF. As DNA, the CDR3 is TGTGCCAGCAGCTCTCGGGGGGGGCCCTCCTACGAGCAGTACTTC.

The chain couples TRBV6-1 to TRBJ1-1, with D tentatively TRBD1 (5 bases). This CDR3 region has 14 residues. V lost 1 base and J lost 6, with 12 bases in between. Germline CDR1 and CDR2: MNHNS and SASEGT. This CDR3 reads CASSEGGHGPEAFF. Written as DNA, the CDR3 is TGTGCCAGCAGTGAAGGGGGCCATGGACCTGAAGCTTTCTTT.

This chain connects TRBV25-1 to TRBJ1-3; no reliable D call. The V end lost 3 bases, the J end lost 2 bases, and 11 bases lay between the germline ends. The CDR3 is 15 amino acids. Germline CDR1 reads MGHDK; CDR2 reads SYGVNS. The CDR3 reads CASSDAVLAGNTIYF. As DNA, the CDR3 is TGTGCCAGCAGTGACGCCGTACTGGCTGGAAACACCATATATTTT. Full variable domain (missing parts from reference TRBV25-1 and TRBJ1-3): EADIYQTPRYLVIGTGKKITLECSQTMGHDKMYWYQQDPGMELHLIHYSYGVNSTEKGDLSSESTVSRIRTEHFPLTLESARPSHTSQYLCASSDAVLAGNTIYFGEGSWLTVV.